The entry below gives a single T cell receptor beta chain sequence along with its context. This clonotype was recorded many times. The antigen it binds to is not known. Nothing much larger sits one base from this clone, and base qualities are not available. CDR1 is given as SGHRS and CDR2 as YFSETQ, both from the germline V gene. V loses 3 bases, J loses 3 bases, and the germline ends lie 10 bases apart. From the cysteine up to the phenylalanine, the CDR3 has a length of 15 residues. Of the read, only the CDR3 DNA is kept; its 45 bases are in frame from base 1. Receptors were amplified or captured by PCR. Sequencing relied on an Illumina HiSeq 2500. Molecular barcoding was employed in the preparation of TCR libraries, with unique molecular identifiers being used to normalize TCRbeta repertoire quantification. TCRdb reprocessed the public reads (quality trimming at Q25 with fastp, clone calling with MiXCR) and kept in-frame beta chains. For every CDR3 protein sequence, its rows merge into one entry that carries the most common genes and DNA. This sample is represented by hundreds of thousands of distinct CDR3 sequences; about an eighth of them were singletons. The ten largest clones capture 0.65% to 0.9% of the sample.

These data come from a study of T-cell reconstitution after alpha-beta-depleted transplantation in children (dated by TCRdb to between 2015 and 2016). Looking at the study overall: T-cell immune reconstitution after TCRalphabeta/CD19-depleted allogeneic hematopoietic cell transplantation in children was quantitatively tracked in the study by means of TCR repertoire profiling.

What the research found in general, with its limitations: Hyperexpanded clone frequencies declined over subsequent months; after one year, T-cell counts and TCRbeta diversity were mostly attributed to newly produced T cells. In some patients, high TCRbeta diversity at day 60 was attributed to recipient T cells and intrathymic progenitors that had survived conditioning. About two months after transplant, the apparently early recovery of alphabetaT-cell counts reportedly depended on just several hundred clones that had expanded rapidly and came from non-depleted graft cells.

The label giving this sample's treatment or condition can be read as: allogeneic hematopoietic cell transplantation with graft depleted of TCRalphabeta T cells and CD19 B cells. TCRalphabeta/CD19-depleted allogeneic hematopoietic cell grafts were given to the transplant recipients, all of whom were children. The source material was PBMCs, sampled before TCRalphabeta/CD19-depleted stem cell transplant. The chain uses TRBV5-1 and TRBJ1-6; the D gene lacks a confident call. The clonotype originates from a girl under 10 years old with congenital amegakaryocytic thrombocytopenia, due to receive a stem cell transplant. The CDR3 in this case is CASSWQESYNSPLHF. The DNA is as follows: TGCGCCAGCAGCTGGCAGGAAAGCTATAATTCACCCCTCCACTTT.